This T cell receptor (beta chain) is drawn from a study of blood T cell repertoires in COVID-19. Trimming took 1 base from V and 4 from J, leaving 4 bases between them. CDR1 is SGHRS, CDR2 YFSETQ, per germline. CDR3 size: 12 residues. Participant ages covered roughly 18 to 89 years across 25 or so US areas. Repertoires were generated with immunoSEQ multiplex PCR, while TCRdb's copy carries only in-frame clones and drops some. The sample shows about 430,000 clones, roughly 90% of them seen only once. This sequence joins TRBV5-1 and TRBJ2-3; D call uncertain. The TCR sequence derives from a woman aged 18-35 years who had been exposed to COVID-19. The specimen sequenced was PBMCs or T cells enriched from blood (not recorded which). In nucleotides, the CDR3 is TGCGCCAGCAGCTTGCTGTCAGATACGCAGTATTTT. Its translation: CASSLLSDTQYF.